These 24 T cell receptor beta chains originate from one sample sequenced in a study of T cells after yellow fever vaccination. Via MiXCR, TCRdb re-called the 5' RACE reads, giving one row per CDR3 protein. The profile shows roughly 120,000 distinct CDR3 sequences, about 7% of them singletons. The input for sequencing was CD4+ T cells sorted from PBMCs, taken 10 to 11 days after the first yellow fever vaccination. Source of these receptors: a man aged 18 to 30 who received the YFV17D yellow fever vaccine.

This chain connects TRBV9 to TRBJ2-5; 9 bases line up with TRBD2. There are 16 residues in the CDR3. The junction had 3 bases not matched to a gene; V was cut back by 0 bases and J by 0 bases. Germline V gene data show CDR1 as SGDLS and CDR2 as YYNGEE. The CDR3 is CASSVDAGGHQETQYF. CDR3 sequence (DNA): TGTGCCAGCAGCGTAGATGCGGGGGGGCACCAAGAGACCCAGTACTTC.

This chain uses TRBV19 with TRBJ2-1, with a tentative D call TRBD2 (5 bases). From germline, CDR1 is LNHDA and CDR2 SQIVND (reference sequence). This CDR3 comprises 15 residues. V was cut by 6 bases and J by 2 bases, with 14 bases left in between. CDR3 nucleotide sequence: TGTGCCAGTAGACGCTCCGGACTGGCCTACAATGAGCAGTTCTTC. This codes for CASRRSGLAYNEQFF.

Details on this clonotype: A read error may be the cause here, since a much bigger clone is one base away. This chain links TRBV20-1 with TRBJ1-2; D not certain. Germline V gene lookup returns CDR1 DFQATT and CDR2 SNEGSKA (reference sequence). The CDR3 contains 13 residues. CDR3: CSARDSTSYSYTF. In nucleotides, the CDR3 is TGCAGTGCTAGAGATTCTACGAGCTATAGCTACACCTTC.

Remarks on this clonotype: This could be a read error, since a much larger clone is one nucleotide away. This CDR3 is CASSYVGVDTQYF. Here the CDR3 DNA reads TGTGCCAGCAGTTACGTGGGGGTAGATACGCAGTATTTT. The chain joins TRBV6-5 to TRBJ2-3; either TRBD1 or TRBD2 may supply D (5 bases each). The CDR3 contains 13 residues. V shed 2 bases and J shed 5 bases, with 8 bases lying between them. Germline loops: CDR1 MNHEY, CDR2 SVGAGI.

The V call is TRBV20-1, the J call TRBJ2-6, with a possible D match to TRBD1 (6 bases). The CDR3 length is 16 residues. Looked up from germline, CDR1 is DFQATT and CDR2 is SNEGSKA (reference sequence). Trimming pared 3 bases from V and 1 base from J, leaving 13 bases between. Here the CDR3 reads CSARSWGRSGANVLTF. For the CDR3, the DNA is TGCAGTGCTAGGAGCTGGGGGCGATCTGGGGCCAACGTCCTGACTTTC.

About this clonotype itself: A much larger clone is a single base away; this may be a read error. The CDR3 loop reads CASAAAMSSGNTIYF. DNA of the CDR3: TGTGCCAGCGCAGCGGCCATGAGCTCTGGAAACACCATATATTTT. This chain connects TRBV7-6 to TRBJ1-3, with D hard to call. The germline V gene has CDR1 SGHVS and CDR2 FNYEAQ. Deletions cut 8 bases from V and 0 bases from J, with 14 bases between. This CDR3 spans 15 amino acids.

At least ten counts were recorded for this clonotype. V gene TRBV5-1 combines with J gene TRBJ2-7; possibly TRBD1 for D (5 bases). This CDR3 comprises 13 residues. CDR1 and CDR2 (germline): SGHRS, YFSETQ. V was trimmed by 1 base and J by 4 bases, leaving 9 bases between them. CDR3 sequence (DNA): TGCGCCAGCAGCTTGCAGGGAAGTTACGAGCAGTACTTC. This encodes CASSLQGSYEQYF.

In this sample, this clonotype turned up many times. This chain connects TRBV6-5 to TRBJ2-2; D is perhaps TRBD2 (5 bases). From germline, CDR1 is MNHEY and CDR2 SVGAGI. The CDR3 has 15 residues. V lost 8 bases to trimming and J lost 0 bases, with 13 bases between them. Written as DNA, the CDR3 is TGTGCCAGCCGCCGCCGAGCGGCGAACACCGGGGAGCTGTTTTTT. Its translation: CASRRRAANTGELFF.

There are a few counts of this clonotype. The gene calls are TRBV18 and TRBJ1-6; TRBD1 aligns across 7 bases. Germline assignment: CDR1 KGHSH and CDR2 LQKENI. This CDR3 region has 16 residues. V gave up 1 base and J gave up 9 bases; unmatched junction bases: 9. CDR3 nucleotide sequence: TGTGCCAGCTCACCACGAGAAGGGACAGTAGTTTCACCCCTCCACTTT. Its translation: CASSPREGTVVSPLHF.

This clonotype was detected many times. The gene calls are TRBV28 and TRBJ2-3; D remains ambiguous. The length of the CDR3 is 12 residues. Between the trimmed V and J ends, which lost 11 bases and 2 bases, there was a span of 11 bases. Germline lookup yields CDR1 MDHEN and CDR2 SYDVKM. CDR3 region: CAVSPHTDTQYF. In DNA form, the CDR3 reads TGTGCCGTCTCCCCTCACACAGATACGCAGTATTTT. The variable domain in full, with the rest retrieved from reference TRBV28 and TRBJ2-3, is DVKVTQSSRYLVKRTGEKVFLECVQDMDHENMFWYRQDPGLGLRLIYFSYDVKMKEKGDIPEGYSVSREKKERFSLILESASTNQTSMYLCAVSPHTDTQYFGPGTRLTVL.

The table lists this clonotype with many counts. J is TRBJ1-2 and V is TRBV6-2 or TRBV6-3, with D possibly being TRBD1 (6 bases). V was clipped by 2 bases and J by 8 bases, with 15 bases between them. This CDR3 is 14 amino acids long. Germline lookup yields CDR1 MNHEY and CDR2 SVGEGT. CDR3 protein: CASSYSGQNVGYTF. CDR3 nucleotides: TGTGCCAGCAGTTACAGCGGACAGAACGTGGGCTACACCTTC.

As for this clonotype: A much larger clone is a single base away; this may be a read error. The chain links TRBV4-1 to TRBJ2-4, with D possibly TRBD2 on 5 matching bases. Germline values: CDR1 MGHRA, CDR2 YSYEKL. The CDR3 is 15 residues long. Here the CDR3 DNA reads TGCGCCAGCAGCCAAGTCGGCCTAGCCAAAAACATTAAGTACTTC. Residues: CASSQVGLAKNIKYF.

This clonotype was counted ten times or more. The chain joins TRBV5-1 to TRBJ2-2; TRBD2 might be the D (6 bases). Germline CDR1 reads SGHRS; CDR2 reads YFSETQ. There are 17 residues in the CDR3. V was cut by 3 bases and J by 0 bases, with 15 bases left in between. This CDR3 is CASSYQVGGANTGELFF. For the CDR3, the DNA is TGCGCCAGCAGCTACCAAGTGGGAGGCGCGAACACCGGGGAGCTGTTTTTT.

The chain joins TRBV20-1 to TRBJ1-6, with D possibly matching TRBD1 (5 bases). Per germline, CDR1 DFQATT and CDR2 SNEGSKA (reference sequence). The CDR3 is 15 amino acids. Trimming left V 6 bases short and J 5 bases short, with 17 bases between. CDR3 amino acids: CSASRGLGDNSPLHF. The CDR3 coding sequence is TGCAGTGCCTCAAGGGGCCTAGGAGATAATTCACCCCTCCACTTT.

There are many counts of this clonotype. The chain combines TRBV9 with TRBJ2-7, with 9 bases matching TRBD2. CDR3 length: 15 residues. The V gene's germline CDR1 is SGDLS and CDR2 YYNGEE. V was pared by 0 bases and J by 4 bases, with 5 bases of the junction left unmatched. The CDR3 nucleotides read TGTGCCAGCAGCGTAGGGTCTAGCGGGGCATACGAGCAGTACTTC. Its translation: CASSVGSSGAYEQYF.

This clonotype was recorded many times. This sequence joins TRBV9 and TRBJ2-2; D unclear. CDR3 length: 15 amino acids. The V gene lost 0 bases and the J gene lost 6 bases, with 12 bases spanning the gap. CDR1 and CDR2 from the germline V gene are SGDLS and YYNGEE. This chain's CDR3 is CASSVEVRAAGELFF. CDR3 DNA: TGTGCCAGCAGCGTAGAAGTCCGGGCGGCCGGGGAGCTGTTTTTT.

This chain joins TRBV12-3 or TRBV12-4 and TRBJ2-3, with D unclear. The CDR3 has 13 residues. Trimming cost V 2 bases and J 5 bases, with 8 bases left between them. The CDR3 bases are TGTGCCAGCAGTTTAAGGCCTGTAGATACGCAGTATTTT. Protein product: CASSLRPVDTQYF.

This clonotype was seen many times. The rearrangement links TRBV14 to TRBJ2-1; D gene ambiguous. CDR1 is SGHDN and CDR2 is FVKESK in the germline V gene. This CDR3 has 13 residues. With 1 base removed from V and 7 bases from J, the gap between germline ends came to 8 bases. The CDR3 loop reads CASSQGVWNEQFF. For the CDR3, the DNA is TGTGCCAGCAGCCAAGGTGTTTGGAATGAGCAGTTCTTC.

This clonotype appeared many times. V and J are TRBV7-3 and TRBJ2-7; D is unclear. CDR1 and CDR2 from the germline V gene are SGHTA and FQGTGA. CDR3 length: 15 residues. Trimming stripped 6 bases from V and 0 bases from J, with 15 bases between. The CDR3 loop is CASSPDPQSSYEQYF. In nucleotides, the CDR3 is TGTGCCAGCAGTCCGGACCCTCAGAGCTCCTACGAGCAGTACTTC.

In its sample, this clonotype was seen once. A read error may explain this, as a much larger clone is one base away. The chain joins TRBV28 to TRBJ2-1; a possible D gene is TRBD2 (5 bases). Germline V gene data show CDR1 as MDHEN and CDR2 as SYDVKM. This CDR3 contains 14 residues. The V end was cut by 3 bases, the J end by 11 bases, with 17 bases between. CDR3 nucleotide sequence: TGTGCCAGCAGTTTTTATCGGGGAATATATAAGCAGTTCTTC. Translation: CASSFYRGIYKQFF. Complete variable domain (other parts from reference TRBV28 and TRBJ2-1): DVKVTQSSRYLVKRTGEKVFLECVQDMDHENMFWYRQDPGLGLRLIYFSYDVKMKEKGDIPEGYSVSREKKERFSLILESASTNQTSMYLCASSFYRGIYKQFFGPGTRLTVL.

This clonotype was observed many times. The V and J genes are TRBV7-3 and TRBJ1-2, with a weak D call TRBD1 (5 bases). V was trimmed by 0 bases and J by 5 bases, leaving 13 bases between them. CDR1 SGHTA and CDR2 FQGTGA come from the germline V gene. The CDR3 consists of 15 residues. The CDR3 loop reads CASSLTRDLRYGYTF. CDR3 DNA: TGTGCCAGCAGCTTAACCAGGGATCTCCGATATGGCTACACCTTC.

This clonotype showed up many times. The chain uses TRBV5-1 and TRBJ1-6; D gene uncertain. CDR3 length: 16 amino acids. Trimming pared 1 base from V and 0 bases from J, leaving 8 bases between. The germline CDR1 and CDR2 sequences are SGHRS and YFSETQ. The DNA of the CDR3 is TGCGCCAGCAGCTTGTTTCGGAGCTCCTATAATTCACCCCTCCACTTT. It encodes CASSLFRSSYNSPLHF.

This clonotype has ten or more counts. The chain is built from TRBV20-1 and TRBJ1-1; maybe TRBD1 (5 bases). V gave up 5 bases and J gave up 1 base, with 14 bases separating them. Germline-derived CDR1 and CDR2 are DFQATT and SNEGSKA (reference sequence). The CDR3 sequence is 14 residues long. In DNA form, the CDR3 reads TGCAGTGCTCGCATCGGGGCCACGAACACTGAAGCTTTCTTT. Encoded protein: CSARIGATNTEAFF.

This clonotype was detected many times. The gene calls are TRBV7-3 and TRBJ2-7; D uncertain. Per the germline V gene, CDR1 is SGHTA and CDR2 is FQGTGA. The germline V and J ends were trimmed by 1 base and 1 base, with 14 bases remaining between them. This CDR3 contains 16 residues. CDR3 DNA sequence: TGTGCCAGCAGCTTAAAGGTGGGCGGCAGGTCCTACGAGCAGTACGTC. It codes for CASSLKVGGRSYEQYV.